This T cell receptor (beta chain) originates from a study of metastatic and nonmetastatic thyroid tumors (dated by TCRdb to 2018 to 2020). In the study overall: Repertoires were compared across peripheral blood and tumor or nodule tissue samples from malignant and benign thyroid patients. The research as a whole found: In both blood and tumor samples, TCR beta diversity was reported to be significantly higher in malignant tumors than in benign nodules.

None of the patients had been given any treatment before thyroid surgery. Patient clinical samples collected from about 2011 to 2019 were retrospectively analysed using T-cell receptor beta sequencing. This clone was found a few times. Its specific antigen is unknown. No much larger clone exists at a distance of one base, and base qualities are not known. The CDR3 starts with the cysteine, ends with the phenylalanine, and has 14 residues. Only the CDR3 part of the read is kept: 42 bases, read in frame from the first base. Taken from the germline V gene (reference sequence), the CDR1 and CDR2 loops are DFQATT and SNEGSKA. The junction carries 12 bases between V and J, which are trimmed by 3 bases and 2 bases respectively. Library method: PCR. Sequencing instrument: Illumina HiSeq 4000. High-throughput sequencing was used to profile the TCR beta-chain CDR3 region of every patient. The original methods were these. CDR3 differences across clinicopathological groups were used to build a classifier for discriminating distant-metastatic papillary thyroid cancer patients. The Shannon index was used to measure repertoire diversity, and the Morisita-Horn index was used to measure how similar tumor and blood repertoires were. TCRdb trimmed public reads at Q25 via fastp, called clones via MiXCR and kept in-frame beta chains. The V and J calls reflect TCRdb's pipeline rather than the authors' work. The sample table contains around 50,000 clones; only one count was recorded for roughly a fifth of them. In total, the top ten clones hold approximately 3.6% of the sample.

Recombination joined TRBV20-1 with TRBJ2-3, and perhaps TRBD2 as D gene, on 5 matching bases. The clonotype originates from a male donor with papillary thyroid cancer or a benign thyroid nodule (not recorded which). Some clones in this sample may be carry-over from other donors' samples. Sequenced input: blood. CDR3 sequence: CSASTGIPTDTQYF. The DNA sequence is as follows: TGCAGTGCTAGTACCGGGATACCCACAGATACGCAGTATTTT.